This is a list of T cell receptor beta chains from one sample in a study of T cell responses to AZD1222 COVID-19 vaccine. Clones were sequenced by immunoSEQ multiplex PCR, and TCRdb holds only the in-frame ones, with some missing. There are 45,000 to 65,000 clones in the sample; 88% occur only once, and roughly 15% lies in the top ten. The specimen comprised peripheral blood, sampled on day 0 of AZD1222 vaccination. Receptors originate from an adult in good health. The CDR3 runs from the conserved cysteine through the conserved F or W. A D gene is named only where the DNA matches it firmly.

j_gene | d_gene | v_gene | CDR3aa
TRBJ1-6 | - | TRBV27 | CASSLTDQRVPLHF
TRBJ2-4 | TRBD1 | TRBV6-5 | CASRTDRALIQYF
TRBJ2-3 | TRBD2 | TRBV30 | CAWSRRRTSVDTDTQYF
TRBJ1-1 | - | TRBV18 | CASSLQQGQNTEAFF
TRBJ1-4 | TRBD1 | TRBV7-9 | CASSPIRDRGEKLFF
TRBJ1-5 | TRBD1 | TRBV5-1 | CASSLRTGEGQPQHF
TRBJ2-7 | TRBD2 | TRBV7-9 | CASGLLAGGGEQYF
TRBJ1-1 | TRBD1 | TRBV28 | CASSPRTGGNTEAFF
TRBJ2-3 | TRBD1 | TRBV5-8 | CASRGTGLDREVGTDTQYF
TRBJ2-1 | TRBD2 | TRBV4-2 | CASSFGTRGSSYNEQFF
TRBJ2-7 | TRBD1 | TRBV7-2 | CASSLTGDRAHEQYF
TRBJ1-2 | - | TRBV28 | CASSLPGQLLGYTF
TRBJ1-2 | TRBD1 | TRBV3-1/TRBV3-2 | CASSQGFGTAGPYTF
TRBJ1-3 | - | TRBV7-2 | CASSLESLSVGNTIYF
TRBJ2-7 | TRBD1 | TRBV5-4 | CASSSGTGSPEQYF
TRBJ1-2 | TRBD1 | TRBV29-1 | CSVDSGGGYGYTF
TRBJ2-7 | TRBD1 | TRBV7-9 | CASSLAGQTTYEQYF
TRBJ2-1 | TRBD2 | TRBV7-2 | CASSFMGTSGSNEQFF
TRBJ2-7 | TRBD2 | TRBV7-6 | CASSLIGSGRALDEQYF
TRBJ1-2 | - | TRBV2 | CASSRVGTGALNGYTF
TRBJ1-2 | TRBD1 | TRBV6-5 | CASTPTGEYGYTF
TRBJ1-2 | - | TRBV4-2 | CASSQEETGYGYTF
TRBJ1-3 | TRBD1 | TRBV11-2 | CASSQGQGTSGNTIYF
TRBJ2-5 | TRBD2 | TRBV5-4 | CASSPEAGGGWETQYF
TRBJ2-1 | TRBD2 | TRBV19 | CASSIGSGRIYNEQFF
TRBJ1-5 | TRBD1 | TRBV2 | CASSGLWTGAQPQHF
TRBJ2-7 | TRBD2 | TRBV15 | CATSLGLAGGSYEQYF
TRBJ1-6 | TRBD1 | TRBV4-1 | CASSQDSGQGHSPLHF
TRBJ1-2 | - | TRBV2 | CASKSGGGNYGYTF
TRBJ2-7 | TRBD2 | TRBV5-4 | CASSLGGYRRGIYEQYF
TRBJ2-3 | TRBD2 | TRBV2 | CASRGTSGPGDTQYF
TRBJ1-1 | TRBD1 | TRBV5-1 | CASTETGITEAFF
TRBJ1-1 | - | TRBV27 | CASSLVPGMGTEAFF
TRBJ2-3 | - | TRBV13 | CASSLTGTLEQYF
TRBJ1-6 | TRBD1 | TRBV7-2 | CASSSRQGRDSPLHF
TRBJ2-6 | - | TRBV18 | CASSTMGHRAAGANVLTF
TRBJ2-1 | - | TRBV28 | CASSPYNEQFF
TRBJ2-1 | TRBD2 | TRBV4-3 | CASSQVLAGLNNEQFF
TRBJ2-1 | - | TRBV15 | CATSLGEYLNNEQFF
TRBJ1-1 | - | TRBV18 | CASSTSRNTEAFF
TRBJ1-1 | - | TRBV5-5 | CASSFQYGRGTEAFF
TRBJ2-7 | - | TRBV27 | CASSRGSPRSSYEQYF
TRBJ2-1 | TRBD2 | TRBV2 | CASSEALSGRNNEQFF
TRBJ1-1 | TRBD1 | TRBV7-8 | CASSSRLPGQGGTEAFF
TRBJ1-6 | - | TRBV5-4 | CASSLGGSYNSPLHF
TRBJ2-1 | - | TRBV6-4 | CASSDPPVDEQFF
TRBJ1-1 | TRBD1 | TRBV5-1 | CASSLGPRGTGDEAFF
TRBJ2-1 | TRBD2 | TRBV7-9 | CASSSEREVYNEQFF
TRBJ2-1 | - | TRBV14 | CASSQGNRYNEQFF
TRBJ2-7 | - | TRBV28 | CASTLSGDFSYEQYF
TRBJ1-1 | - | TRBV19 | CASQPPDAYTEAFF
TRBJ1-4 | - | TRBV2 | CASNRGPGEKLFF
TRBJ1-5 | TRBD1 | TRBV4-1 | CASSPTGGNQPQHF
TRBJ2-3 | TRBD2 | TRBV7-9 | CASSLELAGTTDTQYF
TRBJ2-7 | - | TRBV28 | CASSLGIRTHVYEQYF
TRBJ2-4 | TRBD1 | TRBV3-1/TRBV3-2 | CASSQGTGGPTAKNIQYF
TRBJ1-2 | TRBD1 | TRBV9 | CASSQDRASNYGYTF